The 27 T cell receptor beta chains in this list originate from one sample, sequenced in a study of cytomegalovirus exposure and HLA in healthy donors. In the PCR, 60 Vbeta and 13 Jbeta primers were used. Libraries were prepared by immunoSEQ multiplex PCR; TCRdb keeps only in-frame clonotypes and omits some of them. The sample records some 150,000 clones, less than 80% being singletons. The sequencing input was PBMCs. Every receptor here comes from a man in his forties or fifties in good health and CMV-seronegative.

Worth noting for this clone: The junction departs from germline at one end; a sequencing error may be responsible. The V gene is TRBV5-5, the J gene TRBJ2-4, with TRBD1 matching over 9 bases. Per germline, CDR1 SGHKS and CDR2 YYEKEE (reference sequence). The CDR3 has 18 amino acids. The CDR3 bases are TGTGCCAGCAGTAAAGCCCTCCGGGACAGGGTAGCCAAAAACAGTCAGTACTTC. This translates into CASSKALRDRVAKNSQYF.

V usage is TRBV6-1 and J usage is TRBJ2-4, with a weak D call TRBD1 (5 bases). Germline V lookup: CDR1 MNHNS, CDR2 SASEGT. V was pared by 1 base and J by 15 bases, with 10 bases between. There are 11 residues in the CDR3. This CDR3 reads CASSEGWGPYF. The CDR3 DNA sequence: TGTGCCAGCAGTGAAGGGTGGGGCCCGTACTTC.

The chain joins TRBV7-8 to TRBJ1-5, with D perhaps TRBD1 (6 bases). The V gene lost 4 bases and the J gene lost 0 bases, with 13 bases spanning the gap. The CDR3 has 16 residues. The germline V gene has CDR1 SGHVS and CDR2 FQNEAQ. The CDR3 coding sequence is TGTGCCAGCAGCTCCGACAGGACCCTTAGCAATCAGCCCCAGCATTTT. It codes for CASSSDRTLSNQPQHF.

The J gene is TRBJ2-7, the V gene TRBV30; TRBD2 matches 11 bases. The CDR3 has 14 residues. Per germline, CDR1 GTSNPN and CDR2 SVGIG (reference sequence). V gave up 2 bases and J gave up 3 bases; unmatched junction bases: 3. In DNA, the CDR3 is TGTGCCTGGAGTTCCACTAGCGGGGGCTACGAGCAGTACTTC. Protein: CAWSSTSGGYEQYF.

The chain employs TRBV27 and TRBJ2-1, with 7 bases that match TRBD2. The CDR3 length is 14 residues. Trimming cost V 6 bases and J 2 bases; bases outside gene matches: 4. CDR1 is MNHEY and CDR2 is SMNVEV in the germline V gene (reference sequence). CDR3 amino acids: CASRETSAYNEQFF. CDR3 DNA sequence: TGTGCCAGCAGGGAAACTAGCGCCTACAATGAGCAGTTCTTC.

This rearrangement joins TRBV13 to TRBJ2-5, with 11 bases lining up with TRBD2. The CDR3 has 17 amino acids. The V segment lost 1 base and the J segment 1 base; nucleotides outside the gene matches: 5. Germline CDR1 and CDR2: PRHDT and FYEKMQ (reference sequence). The CDR3 DNA reads as TGTGCCAGCAGCTTAGAGGCCACTAGCGGGGGCCAAGAGACCCAGTACTTC. This codes for CASSLEATSGGQETQYF.

This chain links TRBV27 with TRBJ2-7; weak D call: TRBD1 (6 bases). Deletions cut 3 bases from V and 2 bases from J, with 11 bases between. Germline loops: CDR1 MNHEY, CDR2 SMNVEV (reference sequence). The CDR3 loop spans 14 amino acids. CDR3 sequence (DNA): TGTGCCAGCAGTTTCGGCAGGGGAACCTACGAGCAGTACTTC. This translates into CASSFGRGTYEQYF.

The rearrangement joins TRBV4-1 to TRBJ2-7; 8 nucleotides align to TRBD2. The trim removed 0 bases at V and 4 bases at J, leaving 14 bases unmatched. The CDR3 is 18 amino acids. Germline CDR1 reads MGHRA; CDR2 reads YSYEKL. CDR3 nucleotides: TGCGCCAGCAGCCAAGAACCCCTTCTAGCGGGCGTACCTTACGAGCAGTACTTC. Translating it yields CASSQEPLLAGVPYEQYF.

The gene calls are TRBV18 and TRBJ1-3; a possible D gene is TRBD1 (5 bases). The length of the CDR3 is 18 residues. The germline V gene has CDR1 KGHSH and CDR2 LQKENI. V lost 2 bases and J lost 0, with 17 bases in between. CDR3 loop: CASSPSAGRAASGNTIYF. The DNA of the CDR3 is TGTGCCAGCTCACCATCGGCTGGCAGGGCTGCCTCTGGAAACACCATATATTTT.

CDR3 region: CASSLDRANEQYF. The CDR3 bases are TGTGCCAGCAGCTTGGACAGGGCGAACGAGCAGTACTTC. This chain links TRBV5-4 with TRBJ2-7; perhaps TRBD1 as D (6 bases). V was cut by 0 bases and J by 5 bases, with 9 bases left in between. CDR1 and CDR2 (germline): SGHNT, YYREEE (reference sequence). The CDR3 covers 13 residues.

The CDR3 DNA is TGTGCCAGCAGCGTCGTAAGGGGGGGCACTGAAGCTTTCTTT. As protein: CASSVVRGGTEAFF. The chain has TRBV2 and TRBJ1-1; TRBD1 might be the D (6 bases). CDR1 is SNHLY and CDR2 is FYNNEI in the germline V gene. This CDR3 comprises 14 residues. V lost 6 bases and J lost 4, with 15 bases in between.

The rearrangement uses TRBV6-5 and TRBJ2-7; 7 nucleotides match TRBD2. With 3 bases clipped from V and 3 bases from J, the junction kept 5 bases outside the gene matches. This CDR3 comprises 14 residues. The germline gives CDR1 MNHEY, CDR2 SVGAGI. The CDR3 here is CASSYDRTSYEQYF. In DNA, the CDR3 is TGTGCCAGCAGTTATGATCGGACTAGCTACGAGCAGTACTTC.

The chain joins TRBV29-1 to TRBJ2-7; 10 bases line up with TRBD1. Germline CDR1 SQVTM, CDR2 ANQGSEA. The CDR3 extends over 13 amino acids. The V segment lost 7 bases and the J segment 2 bases; nucleotides outside the gene matches: 5. Here the CDR3 reads CSAAGTGAYEQYF. The DNA of the CDR3 is TGCAGCGCCGCCGGGACAGGGGCCTACGAGCAGTACTTC.

This clone has only a few counts. The chain has TRBV11-3 and TRBJ2-2; D may be TRBD2 (5 bases). The germline V and J ends were trimmed by 1 base and 3 bases, with 6 bases remaining between them. The germline CDR1 and CDR2 sequences are SGHNT and YENEEA. The CDR3 sequence is 14 residues long. The CDR3 coding sequence is TGTGCCAGCAGCTTAGGGGAGTACACCGGGGAGCTGTTTTTT. It encodes CASSLGEYTGELFF.

The V and J genes are TRBV21-1 and TRBJ2-7; whether TRBD2, the table's D call, matches the DNA was not checked. TRBV21-1 is reported as a pseudogene. The CDR3 runs to 12 residues. CDR3 region: CASSKARDEQYF. The CDR3 DNA reads as TGTGCCAGCAGCAAAGCGCGGGACGAGCAGTACTTC.

The rearrangement uses TRBV5-1 and TRBJ2-2; perhaps TRBD2 as D (6 bases). Between the trimmed V and J ends, which lost 6 bases and 1 base, there was a span of 19 bases. Germline CDR1 reads SGHRS; CDR2 reads YFSETQ. The CDR3 consists of 17 residues. CDR3 nucleotides: TGCGCCAGCACCAGGGCGGGATTATTCCTGAACACCGGGGAGCTGTTTTTT. It translates to CASTRAGLFLNTGELFF.

In this sample, this clone turned up once. This chain joins TRBV29-1 and TRBJ2-1; D is ambiguous. Germline V CDR1 and CDR2: SQVTM, ANQGSEA. V dropped 0 bases and J dropped 0 bases, with 9 bases sitting between them. This CDR3 contains 15 residues. The CDR3 region has the DNA TGCAGCGTTGAAGAAAAAACCTACTCCTACAATGAGCAGTTCTTC. This codes for CSVEEKTYSYNEQFF.

J is TRBJ1-5 and V is TRBV30; TRBD1 agrees at 9 bases. J gave up 1 base and V 0 bases, and 13 bases lay outside the gene matches. CDR1 is GTSNPN and CDR2 is SVGIG in the germline V gene (reference sequence). The CDR3 spans 19 residues. CDR3 protein: CAWSVGTGTFSKSNQPQHF. The CDR3 DNA reads as TGTGCCTGGAGTGTGGGGACAGGGACGTTTAGTAAGAGCAATCAGCCCCAGCATTTT. Complete variable domain (other parts from reference TRBV30 and TRBJ1-5): SQTIHQWPATLVQPVGSPLSLECTVEGTSNPNLYWYRQAAGRGLQLLFYSVGIGQISSEVPQNLSASRPQDRQFILSSKKLLLSDSGFYLCAWSVGTGTFSKSNQPQHFGDGTRLSIL.

The V and J genes are TRBV5-4 and TRBJ2-7; TRBD2 matches 9 bases. J gave up 6 bases and V 2 bases, and 6 bases lay outside the gene matches. Germline V lookup: CDR1 SGHNT, CDR2 YYREEE (reference sequence). The CDR3 runs to 14 residues. This CDR3 reads CASSLAGGGSEQYF. The CDR3 DNA follows: TGTGCCAGCAGCTTAGCGGGAGGTGGCTCCGAGCAGTACTTC.

This rearrangement joins TRBV5-1 to TRBJ1-3, with TRBD1 identical over 9 bases. Per germline, CDR1 SGHRS and CDR2 YFSETQ. With 0 bases clipped from V and 0 bases from J, the junction kept 7 bases outside the gene matches. The CDR3 has 18 residues. The CDR3 DNA reads as TGCGCCAGCAGCTTGGTAGGGACAGGGAGAGGCTCTGGAAACACCATATATTTT. Its protein is CASSLVGTGRGSGNTIYF.

The chain has TRBV6-5 and TRBJ2-5; 8 bases agree with TRBD2. The J call could be wrong; TRBJ2-7 is a better fit for the DNA end. This CDR3 has 14 residues. From germline, CDR1 is MNHEY and CDR2 SVGAGI. CDR3 amino acids: CASSYDLAGYEQYF. DNA of the CDR3: TGTGCCAGCAGTTACGACCTAGCGGGTTACGAGCAGTACTTC.

This chain uses TRBV2 with TRBJ2-2; D gene ambiguous. V gave up 7 bases and J gave up 7 bases, with 10 bases separating them. This CDR3 comprises 12 residues. Germline V CDR1 and CDR2: SNHLY, FYNNEI. DNA of the CDR3: TGTGCCAGCACGGTAATCGGCGGGGAGCTGTTTTTT. It yields the protein CASTVIGGELFF.

The chain uses TRBV28 and TRBJ2-7; TRBD2 agrees at 13 bases. CDR3 length: 17 residues. Trimming removed 3 bases from V and 0 bases from J; junction bases left unmatched: 5. In germline, CDR1 is MDHEN, CDR2 SYDVKM. CDR3 sequence reads: CASSFSLAGGTSYEQYF. Here the CDR3 DNA reads TGTGCCAGCAGTTTCTCACTAGCGGGAGGGACCTCCTACGAGCAGTACTTC.

The chain is built from TRBV30 and TRBJ1-5; D not resolved. CDR1 and CDR2 from the germline V gene are GTSNPN and SVGIG (reference sequence). This CDR3 is 13 amino acids long. The ends were cut back, 1 base at V and 3 bases at J, with 7 bases in the middle. As DNA, the CDR3 is TGTGCCTGGAGTGGAGGAAACAATCAGCCCCAGCATTTT. This translates into CAWSGGNNQPQHF.

This clone was recorded once. The DNA is left out, because the CDR3 cannot be placed on it with certainty; the CDR3 is given as TCRdb lists it. The CDR3 region is CASSSSGEQFF. This chain joins TRBV28 and TRBJ2-1; TRBD2 reflects the table's D call only, with no check against the DNA. CDR1 and CDR2 (germline): MDHEN, SYDVKM. The CDR3 is 11 residues long, ends included.

This clone was detected only a few times. The chain couples TRBV7-2 to TRBJ1-3; possibly TRBD1 for D (6 bases). The germline CDR1 and CDR2 sequences are SGHTA and FQGNSA. CDR3 length: 15 amino acids. Trimming removed 4 bases at V and 0 bases at J, with 10 bases between. This CDR3 reads CASSSKGGSGNTIYF. For the CDR3, the DNA is TGTGCCAGCAGCTCCAAAGGGGGCTCTGGAAACACCATATATTTT.

The sample holds one count of this clone. The rearrangement joins TRBV11-2 to TRBJ2-2; D unclear. The CDR3 is 13 residues long. Germline lookup yields CDR1 SGHAT and CDR2 FQNNGV. The germline V and J ends were trimmed by 4 bases and 5 bases, with 8 bases remaining between them. CDR3 residues: CASSSPRTGELFF. The DNA of the CDR3 is TGTGCCAGCAGCTCCCCTCGGACCGGGGAGCTGTTTTTT.